One and the same sample provided the 6 T cell receptor beta chains below, sequenced in a study of identical twins (dated by TCRdb to about 2016). The method was 5' RACE. Reads for this sample came from an Illumina HiSeq 2000. Through fastp at Q25 and MiXCR, TCRdb rebuilt clones from the public reads, retaining in-frame beta chains. Each CDR3 protein gets just one entry, which takes the most common genes and DNA from the rows behind it. This sample lists 700,000 to 950,000 distinct CDR3 sequences; more than 9% were detected once. The ten most abundant clones make up around 1.6% of the sample. These same records also appear under a second study, on yellow fever vaccine responses in identical twins.

Material: PBMCs. These receptors all stem from a woman under 30 in good health.

The V call is TRBV28, the J call TRBJ1-6; D unclear. V dropped 1 base and J dropped 4 bases, with 8 bases sitting between them. Germline V gives CDR1 MDHEN, CDR2 SYDVKM. CDR3 length: 15 amino acids. This CDR3 reads CASSLYRTYNSPLHF. For the CDR3, the DNA is TGTGCCAGCAGTTTATATAGGACTTATAATTCACCCCTCCACTTT.

This clonotype showed up just a few times. The rearrangement uses TRBV14 and TRBJ2-7; D ambiguous. Germline lookup yields CDR1 SGHDN and CDR2 FVKESK. The CDR3 spans 12 residues. Trimming stripped 5 bases from V and 5 bases from J, with 10 bases between. CDR3 region: CASSSTVHEQYF. The CDR3 DNA follows: TGTGCCAGCAGCAGTACGGTCCACGAGCAGTACTTC.

This clonotype was picked up many times. The chain recombines TRBV12-3 or TRBV12-4 with TRBJ2-2; D call uncertain. V lost 3 bases, J lost 7 bases, and 12 bases lay in between. This CDR3 is built from 14 residues. The DNA of the CDR3 is TGTGCCAGCAGTTTTCTCAGTTCCGACGGGGAGCTGTTTTTT. Encoded protein: CASSFLSSDGELFF.

This clonotype was seen only a few times. The chain combines TRBV7-3 with TRBJ2-1; 10 nucleotides match TRBD2. This CDR3 has 18 amino acids. After removal of 5 bases from V and 1 base from J, the junction contained 11 bases not matched to a gene. CDR1 and CDR2 from the germline V gene are SGHTA and FQGTGA. The CDR3 DNA follows: TGTGCCAGCAGCCCCCATCTTAGCGGGAGGACTTCCTACAATGAGCAGTTCTTC. Its protein is CASSPHLSGRTSYNEQFF.

This clonotype was counted only a few times. The chain links TRBV5-1 to TRBJ2-2, with D tentatively TRBD1 (6 bases). CDR1 SGHRS and CDR2 YFSETQ come from the germline V gene. Deletions cut 4 bases from V and 4 bases from J, with 14 bases between. The CDR3 consists of 15 residues. The CDR3 DNA reads as TGCGCCAGCAGCGTCATGGACAGTGCCACCGGGGAGCTGTTTTTT. Its protein product is CASSVMDSATGELFF.

This clonotype turned up a few times. This sequence joins TRBV5-1 and TRBJ2-2, with D tentatively TRBD2 (6 bases). The CDR3 runs 15 residues. The germline V gene has CDR1 SGHRS and CDR2 YFSETQ. The V end lost 0 bases, the J end lost 5 bases, and 11 bases lay between the germline ends. CDR3 in amino acids: CASSLGIAATGELFF. DNA of the CDR3: TGCGCCAGCAGCTTGGGGATAGCGGCAACCGGGGAGCTGTTTTTT.